The T cell receptor beta chain under discussion was sequenced for a study of monozygotic twins with inflammatory bowel disease. Germline CDR1 is KGHDR and CDR2 is SFDVKD. The length of the CDR3 is 15 residues. Used for each TCR library was around 3.5 ug of total RNA. TCRdb reprocessed the 5' RACE reads, keeping one entry per CDR3 protein, no DNA. Its listing shows some 400,000 distinct CDR3 sequences. The J gene is TRBJ2-7, the V gene TRBV24-1; TCRdb reports TRBD1, a call that lacks DNA to check it against. The sequence was obtained from a human donor with ulcerative colitis or Crohn's disease, or a healthy co-twin of an affected twin (not recorded which). The specimen was blood. CDR3 protein: CATSDSSGTLYEQYF.